The next 5 T cell receptor beta chains were all read from a single sample in a study of spatial heterogeneity in lung cancer. Time point of the sample: blood at routine non-recurrence follow-up after resection. Extraction of whole RNA from tumor, nontumor lung or frozen PBMC preceded unsorted sequencing. Via MiXCR, TCRdb re-called the 5' RACE reads, giving one row per CDR3 protein. The table shows roughly 120,000 distinct CDR3 sequences, with roughly an eighth occurring only once. The sequencing here drew on PBMCs, taken at follow-up. These receptors were collected from a male donor with early-stage non-small cell lung cancer.

Ten or more counts support this clonotype. CDR3: CSVEVTGGGETQYF. CDR3 DNA sequence: TGCAGCGTTGAAGTAACAGGGGGCGGAGAGACCCAGTACTTC. V and J are TRBV29-1 and TRBJ2-5; TRBD1 aligns across 9 bases. This CDR3 region has 14 residues. V was clipped by 1 base and J by 4 bases; unmatched bases: 4. The germline V gene has CDR1 SQVTM and CDR2 ANQGSEA.

There are a few counts of this clonotype. This chain connects TRBV11-2 to TRBJ1-1; the D is unclear. Trimming left V 9 bases short and J 0 bases short, with 17 bases between. The CDR3 extends over 15 amino acids. The germline V gene has CDR1 SGHAT and CDR2 FQNNGV. CDR3 in amino acids: CASCLSSTVNTEAFF. CDR3 sequence (DNA): TGTGCCAGTTGTCTTTCCTCGACGGTGAACACTGAAGCTTTCTTT.

This chain joins TRBV20-1 and TRBJ1-6, with D tentatively TRBD1 (6 bases). This CDR3 comprises 13 residues. Germline V CDR1 and CDR2: DFQATT, SNEGSKA (reference sequence). V was cut by 3 bases and J by 7 bases, with 10 bases left in between. CDR3 residues: CSASGGQNSPLHF. The CDR3 DNA reads as TGCAGTGCTAGCGGGGGCCAAAATTCACCCCTCCACTTT.

This clonotype was observed a handful of times. The CDR3 DNA follows: TGTGCCAGCAGCATTTGGGGCTCAGACCAAGAGACCCAGTACTTC. Translated: CASSIWGSDQETQYF. The J gene is TRBJ2-5, the V gene TRBV7-9; D might be TRBD1 (5 bases). Per germline, CDR1 SEHNR and CDR2 FQNEAQ (reference sequence). This CDR3 is built from 15 residues. V was cut by 5 bases and J by 0 bases, with 13 bases left in between.

The chain joins TRBV6-2 or TRBV6-3 to TRBJ2-6; D perhaps matches TRBD1 (6 bases). This CDR3 is 17 amino acids long. The germline gives CDR1 MNHEY, CDR2 SVGEGT. Trimming stripped 1 base from V and 0 bases from J, with 10 bases between. CDR3 nucleotides: TGTGCCAGCAGTTACTGGGGACAAAGCTCTGGGGCCAACGTCCTGACTTTC. It codes for CASSYWGQSSGANVLTF.